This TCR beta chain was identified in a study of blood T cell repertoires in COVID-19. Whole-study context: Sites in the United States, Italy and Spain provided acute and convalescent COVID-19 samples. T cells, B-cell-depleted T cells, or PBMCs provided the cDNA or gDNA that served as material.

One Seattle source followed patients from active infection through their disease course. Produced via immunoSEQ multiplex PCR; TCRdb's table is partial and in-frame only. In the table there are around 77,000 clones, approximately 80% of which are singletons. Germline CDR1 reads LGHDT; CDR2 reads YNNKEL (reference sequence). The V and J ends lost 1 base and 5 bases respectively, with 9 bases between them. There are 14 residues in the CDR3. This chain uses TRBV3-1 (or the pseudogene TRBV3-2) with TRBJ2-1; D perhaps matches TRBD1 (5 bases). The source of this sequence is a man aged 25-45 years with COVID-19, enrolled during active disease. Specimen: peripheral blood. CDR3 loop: CASSQVQGHNEQFF. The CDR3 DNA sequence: TGTGCCAGCAGCCAAGTGCAGGGCCACAATGAGCAGTTCTTC.